This entry lists 31 T cell receptor beta chains sequenced from one sample in a study of T-cell memory formation after mild COVID-19. MiXCR, applied by TCRdb to the 5' RACE reads, yields one record per CDR3 protein. The profile shows approximately 430,000 distinct CDR3 sequences, 23% of them singletons. The sequencing input was PBMCs or a T cell subset sorted from them (not recorded which). Every receptor here comes from an adult woman who had mild COVID-19 (a few samples of this study predate the infection). Cell type and time point are not known.

There are a few counts of this clonotype. The J gene is TRBJ2-1, the V gene TRBV7-2, with a possible D match to TRBD1 (5 bases). Looked up from germline, CDR1 is SGHTA and CDR2 is FQGNSA. Trimming shortened V by 1 base and J by 9 bases, and 10 bases separated the two germline ends. The CDR3 contains 13 residues. This CDR3 reads CASSLEGWGEQFF. CDR3 in DNA: TGTGCCAGCAGCTTAGAGGGGTGGGGTGAGCAGTTCTTC. The whole variable domain, remainder taken from reference TRBV7-2 and TRBJ2-1, is GAGVSQSPSNKVTEKGKDVELRCDPISGHTALYWYRQSLGQGLEFLIYFQGNSAPDKSGLPSDRFSAERTGGSVSTLTIQRTQQEDSAVYLCASSLEGWGEQFFGPGTRLTVL.

This clonotype has only a few counts. DNA of the CDR3: TGTGCCAGCAGTGAAGCCAAAAACATTCAGTACTTC. Amino acid sequence: CASSEAKNIQYF. The rearrangement links TRBV2 to TRBJ2-4; unclear D gene. Looked up from germline, CDR1 is SNHLY and CDR2 is FYNNEI. The CDR3 sequence is 12 residues long. V gave up 0 bases and J gave up 3 bases, with 0 bases separating them. Based on the CDR3 plus reference TRBV2 and TRBJ2-4, the full variable domain is EPEVTQTPSHQVTQMGQEVILRCVPISNHLYFYWYRQILGQKVEFLVSFYNNEISEKSEIFDDQFSVERPDGSNFTLKIRSTKLEDSAMYFCASSEAKNIQYFGAGTRLSVL.

This clonotype turned up a few times. The DNA for the CDR3 is TGCGCCAGCAGCCAAGATTTAGGGCTAGCCGGCGAGCAGTACTTC. Residues: CASSQDLGLAGEQYF. The chain combines TRBV4-1 with TRBJ2-7; tentative D call: TRBD2 (5 bases). CDR3 length: 15 residues. From germline, CDR1 is MGHRA and CDR2 YSYEKL. With 0 bases removed from V and 6 bases from J, the gap between germline ends came to 15 bases.

The chain combines TRBV12-3 or TRBV12-4 with TRBJ2-4, with D possibly matching TRBD1 (7 bases). V was clipped by 5 bases and J by 12 bases, with 14 bases between them. The CDR3 runs 12 residues. The CDR3 DNA sequence: TGTGCCAGCAGTCCACAGGGGCGGGGTCAGTACTTC. Its protein product is CASSPQGRGQYF.

This chain links TRBV7-9 with TRBJ2-6, with 10 bases identical to TRBD1. From germline, CDR1 is SEHNR and CDR2 FQNEAQ (reference sequence). V dropped 5 bases and J dropped 2; count of bases not matched to a gene: 9. This CDR3 comprises 18 residues. CDR3: CASSTRGTGAPGANVLTF. CDR3 DNA sequence: TGTGCCAGCAGCACTCGCGGGACAGGGGCCCCTGGGGCCAACGTCCTGACTTTC. The full variable domain, its missing parts supplied by reference TRBV7-9 and TRBJ2-6, is DTGVSQNPRHKITKRGQNVTFRCDPISEHNRLYWYRQTLGQGPEFLTYFQNEAQLEKSRLLSDRFSAERPKGSFSTLEIQRTEQGDSAMYLCASSTRGTGAPGANVLTFGAGSRLTVL.

This chain links TRBV29-1 with TRBJ1-3, with TRBD1 as a possible D gene (6 bases). V was shortened by 5 bases and J by 4 bases, with 9 bases between the two germline ends. Germline loops: CDR1 SQVTM, CDR2 ANQGSEA. The CDR3 extends over 12 amino acids. The CDR3 protein is CSVIGQGNTIYF. For the CDR3, the DNA is TGCAGCGTTATCGGACAGGGAAACACCATATATTTT.

This clonotype has more than one count but fewer than ten. V gene TRBV7-9 combines with J gene TRBJ2-3; weak D call: TRBD2 (6 bases). The V end was cut by 5 bases, the J end by 2 bases, with 17 bases between. This CDR3 region has 16 residues. Germline V gene sequence: CDR1 SEHNR, CDR2 FQNEAQ (reference sequence). The CDR3 nucleotides are TGTGCCAGCAGCCCTCTAGCGTCAATTGCCACAGATACGCAGTATTTT. It encodes CASSPLASIATDTQYF.

Only a few counts were recorded for this clonotype. CDR3 residues: CASSQPGQGNTEAFF. The CDR3 nucleotides read TGTGCCAGCAGCCAACCGGGACAGGGGAACACTGAAGCTTTCTTT. V usage is TRBV14 and J usage is TRBJ1-1, with 9 bases matching TRBD1. Germline V gene sequence: CDR1 SGHDN, CDR2 FVKESK. The length of the CDR3 is 15 residues. V gave up 2 bases and J gave up 1 base; unmatched junction bases: 2.

CDR3 sequence reads: CSVDRLISNIQYF. DNA of the CDR3: TGCAGCGTTGATCGTCTCATTAGTAACATTCAGTACTTC. This chain joins TRBV29-1 and TRBJ2-4; the D is unclear. V was shortened by 3 bases and J by 7 bases, with 13 bases between the two germline ends. CDR3 length: 13 amino acids. Germline CDR1 reads SQVTM; CDR2 reads ANQGSEA.

The chain uses TRBV20-1 and TRBJ1-6, with D hard to call. The CDR3 contains 15 residues. CDR1 DFQATT and CDR2 SNEGSKA come from the germline V gene (reference sequence). V shed 4 bases and J shed 9 bases, with 19 bases lying between them. CDR3 amino acids: CSAMEPLGEGSPLHF. In DNA form, the CDR3 reads TGCAGTGCTATGGAGCCCCTGGGAGAGGGTTCACCCCTCCACTTT.

This clonotype showed up just a few times. The chain couples TRBV7-3 to TRBJ2-5; the D gene is possibly TRBD2 (6 bases). CDR1 is SGHTA and CDR2 is FQGTGA in the germline V gene. The V end was cut by 0 bases, the J end by 4 bases, with 12 bases between. The CDR3 consists of 15 residues. The DNA for the CDR3 is TGTGCCAGCAGCTTAACGTGGGGGGATCGAGAGACCCAGTACTTC. Translating gives CASSLTWGDRETQYF.

This clonotype has more than one count but fewer than ten. The CDR3 reads CASSFGPNGELFF. The CDR3 coding sequence is TGTGCCAGCAGCTTCGGTCCGAATGGGGAGCTGTTTTTT. V gene TRBV5-4 combines with J gene TRBJ2-2; no clear D gene. Germline CDR1 SGHNT, CDR2 YYREEE (reference sequence). The ends were cut back, 2 bases at V and 8 bases at J, with 10 bases in the middle. The CDR3 length is 13 residues.

This clonotype was recorded a few times. The V call is TRBV7-9, the J call TRBJ2-7, with 8 bases identical to TRBD2. The CDR3 spans 14 residues. Trimming took 4 bases from V and 3 from J; bases not matched to a gene: 5. The V gene's germline CDR1 is SEHNR and CDR2 FQNEAQ (reference sequence). The CDR3 region is CASSSAGTSYEQYF. CDR3 coding DNA: TGTGCCAGCAGCTCCGCCGGGACTAGCTACGAGCAGTACTTC.

This clonotype was observed a handful of times. V and J are TRBV5-1 and TRBJ2-1, with a possible D match to TRBD1 (5 bases). Trimming cost V 4 bases and J 8 bases, with 10 bases left between them. Germline CDR1 reads SGHRS; CDR2 reads YFSETQ. The CDR3 is 12 amino acids. The CDR3 region is CASSKGADEQFF. The CDR3 DNA reads as TGCGCCAGCAGCAAAGGGGCTGATGAGCAGTTCTTC. Together with reference TRBV5-1 and TRBJ2-1, the CDR3 gives the full variable domain: KAGVTQTPRYLIKTRGQQVTLSCSPISGHRSVSWYQQTPGQGLQFLFEYFSETQRNKGNFPGRFSGRQFSNSRSEMNVSTLELGDSALYLCASSKGADEQFFGPGTRLTVL.

The sample holds a few counts of this clonotype. This chain uses TRBV7-9 with TRBJ2-3; D gene unclear. CDR3 length equals 12 residues. Trimming pared 7 bases from V and 4 bases from J, leaving 9 bases between. Germline V gene sequence: CDR1 SEHNR, CDR2 FQNEAQ (reference sequence). As DNA, the CDR3 is TGTGCCAGCAAGGGTGGGTCAGATACGCAGTATTTT. It specifies CASKGGSDTQYF.

At least ten counts were recorded for this clonotype. The J gene is TRBJ2-1, the V gene TRBV12-3 or TRBV12-4, with D hard to call. The CDR3 has 12 amino acids. V was trimmed by 5 bases and J by 10 bases, leaving 12 bases between them. CDR3 coding DNA: TGTGCCAGCAGTCCAAGAGTGGGCGAGCAGTTCTTC. Amino acids: CASSPRVGEQFF.

This chain connects TRBV4-1 to TRBJ1-1; TRBD1 aligns across 9 bases. V lost 3 bases to trimming and J lost 5 bases; unmatched junction nucleotides: 10. CDR3 length: 16 amino acids. The germline V gene has CDR1 MGHRA and CDR2 YSYEKL. The CDR3 DNA follows: TGCGCCAGCAGCCATGTCCCGGGACAGGGAGTGACTGAAGCTTTCTTT. This codes for CASSHVPGQGVTEAFF.

This clonotype was seen more than once but under ten times. The J gene is TRBJ2-3, the V gene TRBV6-5; a weak D match, TRBD1 (5 bases). The CDR3 has 15 amino acids. Trimming took 0 bases from V and 2 from J, leaving 9 bases between them. From germline, CDR1 is MNHEY and CDR2 SVGAGI. The CDR3 sequence is CASSYSGPSTDTQYF. For the CDR3, the DNA is TGTGCCAGCAGTTACTCGGGGCCCTCCACAGATACGCAGTATTTT.

The rearrangement links TRBV6-6 to TRBJ2-6, with TRBD2 as a possible D gene (5 bases). This CDR3 contains 15 residues. Deletions cut 8 bases from V and 0 bases from J, with 11 bases between. Germline assignment: CDR1 MNHNY and CDR2 SVGAGI (reference sequence). The CDR3 region has the DNA TGTGCCAGCTCTTCGGGGAACTCTGGGGCCAACGTCCTGACTTTC. Residues: CASSSGNSGANVLTF.

This clonotype came up many times. The J gene is TRBJ2-5, the V gene TRBV12-3 or TRBV12-4; D not resolved. V lost 3 bases, J lost 5 bases, and 10 bases lay in between. This CDR3 comprises 13 residues. Here the CDR3 reads CASSFGVGETQYF. DNA for the CDR3: TGTGCCAGCAGTTTTGGGGTGGGGGAGACCCAGTACTTC.

The chain is built from TRBV10-3 and TRBJ2-3; the D is unclear. The CDR3 runs to 14 residues. Looked up from germline, CDR1 is ENHRY and CDR2 is SYGVKD. CDR3: CATRPAASTDTQYF. CDR3 sequence (DNA): TGTGCGACCCGCCCCGCGGCAAGCACAGATACGCAGTATTTT.

The rearrangement joins TRBV20-1 to TRBJ1-5, with D possibly TRBD1 on 6 matching bases. The CDR3 is 16 residues long. Deletions cut 0 bases from V and 5 bases from J, with 17 bases between. CDR1 and CDR2 from the germline V gene are DFQATT and SNEGSKA (reference sequence). CDR3 coding DNA: TGCAGTGCTAGAGATGTTCGGGGGCCGAGGGATCAGCCCCAGCATTTT. Amino acids: CSARDVRGPRDQPQHF.

This clonotype was seen a handful of times. The chain is built from TRBV14 and TRBJ2-7; no definite D call. The CDR3 extends over 14 amino acids. The germline CDR1 and CDR2 sequences are SGHDN and FVKESK. Trimming cost V 4 bases and J 6 bases, with 16 bases left between them. CDR3 nucleotide sequence: TGTGCCAGCAGCCTTGTTTCACCCACCGGCGAGCAGTACTTC. Its translation: CASSLVSPTGEQYF. The variable domain in full, with the rest retrieved from reference TRBV14 and TRBJ2-7, is EAGVTQFPSHSVIEKGQTVTLRCDPISGHDNLYWYRRVMGKEIKFLLHFVKESKQDESGMPNNRFLAERTGGTYSTLKVQPAELEDSGVYFCASSLVSPTGEQYFGPGTRLTVT.

This clonotype has only a few counts. The V call is TRBV10-3, the J call TRBJ2-7; 8 bases are a match to TRBD1. V lost 2 bases, J lost 3 bases, and 6 bases stayed unmatched. Germline CDR1 ENHRY, CDR2 SYGVKD. The CDR3 runs to 15 residues. CDR3 bases: TGTGCCATCAGTGAGGGGCAGGGGGCTATCTACGAGCAGTACTTC. This translates into CAISEGQGAIYEQYF.

This clonotype was counted ten times or more. This chain uses TRBV5-1 with TRBJ2-4; D might be TRBD1 (6 bases). From germline, CDR1 is SGHRS and CDR2 YFSETQ. The CDR3 loop spans 16 amino acids. Trimming removed 4 bases at V and 5 bases at J, with 19 bases between. The CDR3 reads CASSLGQPAGENIQYF. Here the CDR3 DNA reads TGCGCCAGCAGCCTGGGACAACCTGCGGGCGAAAACATTCAGTACTTC. Using reference TRBV5-1 and TRBJ2-4 for the parts outside the CDR3, the full variable domain is KAGVTQTPRYLIKTRGQQVTLSCSPISGHRSVSWYQQTPGQGLQFLFEYFSETQRNKGNFPGRFSGRQFSNSRSEMNVSTLELGDSALYLCASSLGQPAGENIQYFGAGTRLSVL.

The chain has TRBV20-1 and TRBJ1-2, with TRBD1 matching 8 bases. Per the germline V gene, CDR1 is DFQATT and CDR2 is SNEGSKA (reference sequence). This CDR3 is built from 12 residues. The trim removed 8 bases at V and 5 bases at J, leaving 7 bases unmatched. Written as DNA, the CDR3 is TGCAGTCCGGGACAGGAACGATATGGCTACACCTTC. Its protein product is CSPGQERYGYTF.

This rearrangement joins TRBV7-3 to TRBJ2-1, with 10 positions matching TRBD1. This CDR3 has 14 residues. The germline V gene encodes CDR1 SGHTA and CDR2 FQGTGA. V dropped 4 bases and J dropped 9; count of bases not matched to a gene: 6. As DNA, the CDR3 is TGTGCCAGCAGCTCCGGGACAGGGGTGGGTGAGCAGTTCTTC. This sequence encodes CASSSGTGVGEQFF. The full variable domain, completed using reference TRBV7-3 and TRBJ2-1, is GAGVSQTPSNKVTEKGKYVELRCDPISGHTALYWYRQSLGQGPEFLIYFQGTGAADDSGLPNDRFFAVRPEGSVSTLKIQRTERGDSAVYLCASSSGTGVGEQFFGPGTRLTVL.

This chain uses TRBV9 with TRBJ2-3, with 7 bases matching TRBD2. From germline, CDR1 is SGDLS and CDR2 YYNGEE. J was trimmed by 4 bases and V by 3 bases; bases with no gene match: 8. CDR3 length: 15 amino acids. The CDR3 nucleotides read TGTGCCAGCAGCGCCCGGGGGGACTGGGCAGATACGCAGTATTTT. Translating gives CASSARGDWADTQYF.

V and J are TRBV12-3 or TRBV12-4 and TRBJ1-2; D may be TRBD1 (6 bases). The CDR3 is 14 amino acids. Trimming took 7 bases from V and 1 from J, leaving 13 bases between them. The CDR3 DNA reads as TGTGCCAGCAATCTACAGGGAGGTAACTATGGCTACACCTTC. Amino acid sequence: CASNLQGGNYGYTF.

This clonotype appeared many times. This sequence joins TRBV7-3 and TRBJ2-5, with 11 bases fitting TRBD1. Germline V gene data show CDR1 as SGHTA and CDR2 as FQGTGA. V shed 5 bases and J 4 bases; nucleotides not matched to a gene: 3. The CDR3 spans 14 residues. The CDR3 sequence: CASSPGTGGETQYF. The CDR3 nucleotides are TGTGCCAGCAGCCCCGGGACAGGGGGAGAGACCCAGTACTTC.

The chain employs TRBV6-5 and TRBJ2-2; D may be TRBD1 (6 bases). This CDR3 is built from 14 residues. Germline V gene lookup returns CDR1 MNHEY and CDR2 SVGAGI. Trimming removed 2 bases at V and 6 bases at J, with 10 bases between. In nucleotides, the CDR3 is TGTGCCAGCAGTTACGACCAGGGGTCCGGGGAGCTGTTTTTT. This sequence encodes CASSYDQGSGELFF.